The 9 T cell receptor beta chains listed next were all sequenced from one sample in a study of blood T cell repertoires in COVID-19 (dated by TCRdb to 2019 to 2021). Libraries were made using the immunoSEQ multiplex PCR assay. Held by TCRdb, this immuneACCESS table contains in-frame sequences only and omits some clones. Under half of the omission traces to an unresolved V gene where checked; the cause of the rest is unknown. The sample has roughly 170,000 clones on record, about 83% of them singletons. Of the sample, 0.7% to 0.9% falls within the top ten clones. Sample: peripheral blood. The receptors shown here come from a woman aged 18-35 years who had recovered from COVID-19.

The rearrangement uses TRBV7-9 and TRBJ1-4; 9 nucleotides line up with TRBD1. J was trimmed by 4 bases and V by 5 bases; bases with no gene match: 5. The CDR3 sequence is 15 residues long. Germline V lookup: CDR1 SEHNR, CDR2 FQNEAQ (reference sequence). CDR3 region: CASSAWDRDNEKLFF. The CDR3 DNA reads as TGTGCCAGCAGCGCCTGGGACAGGGATAATGAAAAACTGTTTTTT.

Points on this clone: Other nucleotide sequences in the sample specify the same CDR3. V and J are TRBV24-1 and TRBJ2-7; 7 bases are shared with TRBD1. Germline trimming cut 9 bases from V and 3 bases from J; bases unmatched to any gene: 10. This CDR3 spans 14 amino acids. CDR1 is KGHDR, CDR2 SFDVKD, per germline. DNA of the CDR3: TGTGCCACCTATAACAGGGGCCCGGGCTACGAGCAGTACGTC. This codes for CATYNRGPGYEQYV.

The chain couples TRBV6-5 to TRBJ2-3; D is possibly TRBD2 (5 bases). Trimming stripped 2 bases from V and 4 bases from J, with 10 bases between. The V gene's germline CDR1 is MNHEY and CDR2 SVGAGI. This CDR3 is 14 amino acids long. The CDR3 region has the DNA TGTGCCAGCAGTTACGGAGGAGTTTCAGATACGCAGTATTTT. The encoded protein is CASSYGGVSDTQYF.

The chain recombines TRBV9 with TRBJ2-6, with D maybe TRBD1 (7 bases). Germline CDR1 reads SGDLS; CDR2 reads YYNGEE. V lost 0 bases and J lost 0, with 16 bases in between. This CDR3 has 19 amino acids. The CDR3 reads CASSVADRMTSSGANVLTF. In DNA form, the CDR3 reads TGTGCCAGCAGCGTAGCGGACAGGATGACTAGCTCTGGGGCCAACGTCCTGACTTTC.

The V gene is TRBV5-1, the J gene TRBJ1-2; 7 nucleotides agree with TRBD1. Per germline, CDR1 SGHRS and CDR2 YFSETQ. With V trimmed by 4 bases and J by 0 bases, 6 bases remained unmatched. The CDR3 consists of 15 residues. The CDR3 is CASSGGQTSNYGYTF. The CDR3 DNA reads TGCGCCAGCAGCGGGGGACAGACCTCTAACTATGGCTACACCTTC.

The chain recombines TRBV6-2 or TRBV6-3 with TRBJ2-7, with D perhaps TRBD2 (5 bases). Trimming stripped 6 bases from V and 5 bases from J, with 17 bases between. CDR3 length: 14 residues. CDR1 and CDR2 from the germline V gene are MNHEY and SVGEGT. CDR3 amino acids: CASSPVEGIHEQYV. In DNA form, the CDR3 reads TGTGCCAGCAGCCCTGTCGAGGGTATACACGAGCAGTACGTC.

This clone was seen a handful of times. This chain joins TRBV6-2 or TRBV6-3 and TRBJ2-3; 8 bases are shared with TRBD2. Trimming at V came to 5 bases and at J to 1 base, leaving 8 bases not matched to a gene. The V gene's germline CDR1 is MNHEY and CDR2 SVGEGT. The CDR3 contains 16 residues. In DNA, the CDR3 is TGTGCCAGCAGTCCCATAGCGGGACACGGCACAGATACGCAGTATTTT. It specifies CASSPIAGHGTDTQYF.

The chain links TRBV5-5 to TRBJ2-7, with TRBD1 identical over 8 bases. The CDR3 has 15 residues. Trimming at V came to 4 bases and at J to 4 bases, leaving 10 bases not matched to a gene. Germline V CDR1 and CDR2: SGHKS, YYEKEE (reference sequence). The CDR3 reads CASSRQTGAPYEQYF. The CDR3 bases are TGTGCCAGCAGCCGCCAGACAGGGGCCCCATACGAGCAGTACTTC.

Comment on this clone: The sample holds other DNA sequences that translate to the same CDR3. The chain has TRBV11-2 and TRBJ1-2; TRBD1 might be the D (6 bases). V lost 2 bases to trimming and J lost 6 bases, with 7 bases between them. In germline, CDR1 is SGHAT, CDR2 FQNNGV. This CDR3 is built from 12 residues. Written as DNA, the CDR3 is TGTGCCAGCAGCTTACAGGGGAATGGCTACACCTTC. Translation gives CASSLQGNGYTF.